Below, one T cell receptor beta chain is given with its context. At one end, the junction sequence differs from germline, possibly due to a read error. Unsorted bulk tissue of roughly 19-30 mg yielded co-extracted RNA and DNA. None of the patients had received treatment, and all had chronic HBV infection. CDR1 and CDR2 from the germline V gene are MNHEY and SVGAGI. The CDR3 runs 14 residues. This entry comes from a study of tumor-infiltrating lymphocytes in primary liver carcinoma. About the research overall: The patients included men and women who were aged 30 to 69 years. Samples yielded about 3.5 to 7.5 million productive TCRbeta reads, similar across tissue types. With diameters of about 4 to 11 cm, tumors were stage T1-T3 N0M0.

TCR beta cDNA was reverse-transcribed from roughly 520 ng of total RNA. The reaction used a constant-region primer and ProtoScript II reverse transcriptase. Slightly modified ARM-PCR with three nested multiplex PCR rounds yielded TCR beta libraries. PCR rounds one and two used TRBV1-TRBV30 forward primers with a C-beta reverse primer for 10 cycles each. TCRdb independently ran MiXCR on the multiplex PCR reads; one entry per CDR3 protein. The sample shows around 35,000 distinct CDR3 sequences, roughly 73% of them seen only once. This chain connects TRBV6-5 to TRBJ1-1; weak D call: TRBD1 (6 bases). Sequenced: tumor-adjacent normal liver tissue. The source is a man between 40 and 49 years old with primary liver carcinoma and hepatitis B virus infection. This CDR3 reads CVSNYSAGVTEAFF. CDR3 DNA: TGTGTCAGCAATTACTCAGCAGGGGTAACTGAAGCTTTCTTT.